This TCR beta chain originates from a study of beta chain features in type 1 diabetes. Across the whole study: There were around 110 million sorted cells examined across all samples.

Germline lookup yields CDR1 SQVTM and CDR2 ANQGSEA. V was shortened by 3 bases and J by 4 bases, with 8 bases between the two germline ends. The CDR3 loop spans 12 amino acids. In the case of this clone: Its matching antigen is unknown.

General study points: Junctions at VDJ sites from type 1 diabetes patients had fewer insertions and more deletions. Across patients, naive, central memory and Treg TCRB repertoires exhibited apparently greater similarity than was observed across healthy donors. Within each of all four CD4+ subsets, Type 1 diabetes patients had TCRB CDR3s that were moderately but significantly shorter.

The authors reverse transcribed all of the isolated RNA, so sequencing captured expressed TCRB transcripts. Around 3.9 million reads on average were seen across naive, central memory and regulatory T cell samples. Sequencing used immunoSEQ multiplex PCR; TCRdb keeps in-frame clones, though not all of them. The repertoire holds around 260,000 clones, around 25% seen once, with approximately 0.011% in the top ten. Sequenced material: naive CD4+ T cells from blood. The chain combines TRBV29-1 with TRBJ2-3; no clear D gene. The TCR sequence derives from a woman between 25 and 40 years old with type 1 diabetes. Here the CDR3 DNA reads TGCAGCGTTGACAGGCCCTCAGATACGCAGTATTTT. Its translation: CSVDRPSDTQYF.